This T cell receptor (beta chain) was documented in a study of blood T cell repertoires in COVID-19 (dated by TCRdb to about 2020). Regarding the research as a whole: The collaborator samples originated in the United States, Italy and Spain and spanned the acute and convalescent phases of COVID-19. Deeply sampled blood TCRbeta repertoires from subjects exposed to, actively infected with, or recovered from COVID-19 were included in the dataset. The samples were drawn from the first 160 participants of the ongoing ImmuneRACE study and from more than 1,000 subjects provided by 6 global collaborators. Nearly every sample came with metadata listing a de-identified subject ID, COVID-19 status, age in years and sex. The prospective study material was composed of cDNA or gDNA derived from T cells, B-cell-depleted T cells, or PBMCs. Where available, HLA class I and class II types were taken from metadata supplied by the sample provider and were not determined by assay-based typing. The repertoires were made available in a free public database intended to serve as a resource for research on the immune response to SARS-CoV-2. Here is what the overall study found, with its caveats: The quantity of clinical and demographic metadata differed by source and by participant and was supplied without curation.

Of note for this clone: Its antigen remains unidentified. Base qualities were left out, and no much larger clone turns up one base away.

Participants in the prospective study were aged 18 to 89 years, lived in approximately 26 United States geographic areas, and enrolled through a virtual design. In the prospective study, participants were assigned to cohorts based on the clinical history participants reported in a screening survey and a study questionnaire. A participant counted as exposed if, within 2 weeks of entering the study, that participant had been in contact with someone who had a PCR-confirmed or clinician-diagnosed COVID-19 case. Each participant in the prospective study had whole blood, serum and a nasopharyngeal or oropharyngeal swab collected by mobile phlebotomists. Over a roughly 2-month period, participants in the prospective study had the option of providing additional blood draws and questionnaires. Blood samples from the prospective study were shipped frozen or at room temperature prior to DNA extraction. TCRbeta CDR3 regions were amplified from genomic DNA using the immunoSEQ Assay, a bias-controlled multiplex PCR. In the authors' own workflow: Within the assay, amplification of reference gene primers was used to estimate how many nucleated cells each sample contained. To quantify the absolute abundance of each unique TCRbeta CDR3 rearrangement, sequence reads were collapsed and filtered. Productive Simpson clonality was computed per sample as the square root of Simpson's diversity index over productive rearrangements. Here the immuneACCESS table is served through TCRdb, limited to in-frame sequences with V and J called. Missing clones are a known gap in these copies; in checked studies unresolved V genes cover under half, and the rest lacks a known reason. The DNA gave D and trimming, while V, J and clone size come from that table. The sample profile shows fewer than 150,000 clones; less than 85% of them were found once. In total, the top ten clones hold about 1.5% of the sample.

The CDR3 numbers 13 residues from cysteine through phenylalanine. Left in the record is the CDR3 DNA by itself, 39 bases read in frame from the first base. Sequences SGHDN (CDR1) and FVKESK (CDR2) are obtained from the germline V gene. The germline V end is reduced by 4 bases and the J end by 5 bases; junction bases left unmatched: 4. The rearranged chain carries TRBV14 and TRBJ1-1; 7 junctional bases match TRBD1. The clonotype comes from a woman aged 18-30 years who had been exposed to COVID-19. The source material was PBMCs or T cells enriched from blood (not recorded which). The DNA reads TGTGCCAGCAGCCGCAGGGGGTTGACTGAAGCTTTCTTT. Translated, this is CASSRRGLTEAFF.